This T cell receptor beta chain stems from a study of lymphopenia after photon versus proton radiotherapy. General study results and limits: Proton therapy kept repertoires fairly stable, unlike photons, which gained effector/memory cells.

V gave up 4 bases and J gave up 3 bases; unmatched junction bases: 4. The CDR3 is 14 residues long. Germline V gene sequence: CDR1 SEHNR, CDR2 FQNEAQ (reference sequence). As to this clone: Its antigen is unknown.

Some clones are missing from TCRdb's copy, which holds only in-frame ones; the method was immunoSEQ multiplex PCR. The data contain roughly 38,000 clones, around nine tenths of them seen just once; the ten biggest clones take up 12% to 15%. The V gene is TRBV7-9, the J gene TRBJ1-2; 8 nucleotides line up with TRBD1. This material consisted of peripheral blood, taken from a patient treated with photon-based radiotherapy. This TCR was sampled from a man aged 55 to 70 with cholangiocarcinoma. This CDR3 reads CASSYNRGDYGYTF. CDR3 nucleotide sequence: TGTGCCAGCAGCTACAACAGGGGGGACTATGGCTACACCTTC.